The 21 T cell receptor beta chains presented below share a single source sample, sequenced in a study of cytomegalovirus exposure and HLA in healthy donors. Vbeta (60) and Jbeta (13) primers were used in the PCR. Data came from immunoSEQ multiplex PCR; TCRdb stores just in-frame clones and leaves some out. The sample carries approximately 110,000 clones, 74% recorded once. The specimen was PBMCs. These receptors came from a man aged 50 or older in good health and CMV-seropositive.

The V call is TRBV12-5, the J call TRBJ2-7, with 13 bases identical to TRBD2. This CDR3 is 15 amino acids long. Germline trimming cut 6 bases from V and 7 bases from J; bases unmatched to any gene: 9. The V gene's germline CDR1 is LGHNT and CDR2 FRNRAP. Here the CDR3 DNA reads TGTGCTAGTGGCTCCGGGACTAGCGGGGTAGGGGAGCAGTACTTC. Translated, it gives CASGSGTSGVGEQYF.

This chain uses TRBV5-1 with TRBJ2-3; the D gene is possibly TRBD1 (6 bases). CDR1 SGHRS and CDR2 YFSETQ come from the germline V gene. The V and J ends lost 4 bases and 0 bases respectively, with 15 bases between them. This CDR3 region has 16 residues. CDR3 DNA sequence: TGCGCCAGCAGCGTGGGGCAGGGGTCTAGCACAGATACGCAGTATTTT. It is translated as CASSVGQGSSTDTQYF.

This clone was seen only once. The CDR3 DNA is TGTGCCAGCAGCCTTTCTGCTACCGGCAAAAACATTCAGTACTTC. Protein product: CASSLSATGKNIQYF. The chain links TRBV28 to TRBJ2-4; D is unclear. The CDR3 is 15 residues long. The V and J ends lost 6 bases and 3 bases respectively, with 15 bases between them. The germline CDR1 and CDR2 sequences are MDHEN and SYDVKM. The variable domain in full, completed from reference TRBV28 and TRBJ2-4, reads DVKVTQSSRYLVKRTGEKVFLECVQDMDHENMFWYRQDPGLGLRLIYFSYDVKMKEKGDIPEGYSVSREKKERFSLILESASTNQTSMYLCASSLSATGKNIQYFGAGTRLSVL.

The rearrangement links TRBV7-6 to TRBJ2-2, with TRBD1 matching 11 bases. V shed 5 bases and J 6 bases; nucleotides not matched to a gene: 5. Germline CDR1 and CDR2: SGHVS and FNYEAQ. The CDR3 has 15 amino acids. The CDR3 protein is CASSPGGQGAGELFF. The CDR3 region has the DNA TGTGCCAGCAGCCCAGGGGGACAGGGGGCCGGGGAGCTGTTTTTT.

This clone occurred once. The chain uses TRBV29-1 and TRBJ2-5; D unresolved. The last part of the DNA fits TRBJ2-7 better; the J call may be wrong. Germline V CDR1 and CDR2: SQVTM, ANQGSEA. The CDR3 extends over 15 amino acids. The CDR3 DNA reads as TGCAGCGTAGTGAACCCGTCGCTGCCTGTCTACGAGCAGTACTTC. Its translation: CSVVNPSLPVYEQYF.

This rearrangement joins TRBV2 to TRBJ2-3, with TRBD2 as a possible D gene (6 bases). The V gene's germline CDR1 is SNHLY and CDR2 FYNNEI. V was trimmed by 6 bases and J by 4 bases, leaving 17 bases between them. CDR3 length equals 15 residues. The CDR3 sequence: CASSSPGLSSDTQYF. The CDR3 bases are TGTGCCAGCAGCTCGCCGGGACTGAGCTCAGATACGCAGTATTTT.

This sequence joins TRBV5-5 and TRBJ1-6, with D possibly TRBD1 on 6 matching bases. Germline V gene sequence: CDR1 SGHKS, CDR2 YYEKEE (reference sequence). The CDR3 is made up of 15 amino acids. Trimming left V 0 bases short and J 7 bases short, with 11 bases between. Here the CDR3 DNA reads TGTGCCAGCAGCTTGGAGGGACACCCAAATTCACCCCTCCACTTT. Protein sequence: CASSLEGHPNSPLHF.

This clone appeared a few times. This sequence joins TRBV7-8 and TRBJ2-5; TRBD2 matches 9 bases. The germline V gene has CDR1 SGHVS and CDR2 FQNEAQ. V trimming: 0 bases; J trimming: 6 bases; junction bases outside the gene matches: 14. The CDR3 sequence is 18 residues long. The CDR3 DNA follows: TGTGCCAGCAGCTTAGCGGGGTCGGTAGCGGGGGTTAAAAAGACCCAGTACTTC. Translated: CASSLAGSVAGVKKTQYF.

J is TRBJ2-2 and V is TRBV5-1; 9 bases align to TRBD1. Germline CDR1 is SGHRS and CDR2 is YFSETQ. The CDR3 extends over 15 amino acids. Trimming cost V 2 bases and J 4 bases; bases outside gene matches: 3. CDR3 sequence: CASSLGTGITGELFF. The CDR3 DNA reads as TGCGCCAGCAGCTTAGGGACAGGGATCACCGGGGAGCTGTTTTTT.

This clone was detected only a few times. The chain recombines TRBV7-8 with TRBJ1-1, with TRBD1 as a possible D gene (5 bases). The length of the CDR3 is 13 residues. Germline V lookup: CDR1 SGHVS, CDR2 FQNEAQ. V shed 4 bases and J shed 5 bases, with 11 bases lying between them. As DNA, the CDR3 is TGTGCCAGCAGCTCCGGCAGGGAAACTGAAGCTTTCTTT. Encoded protein: CASSSGRETEAFF.

The chain couples TRBV6-1 to TRBJ2-7; D uncertain. The V and J ends lost 2 bases and 5 bases respectively, with 16 bases between them. From germline, CDR1 is MNHNS and CDR2 SASEGT. This CDR3 spans 15 amino acids. CDR3 protein: CASSEQMAAGDEQYF. The CDR3 nucleotides are TGTGCCAGCAGTGAACAGATGGCGGCCGGCGACGAGCAGTACTTC.

The rearrangement joins TRBV4-1 to TRBJ1-4; a weak D match, TRBD1 (6 bases). This CDR3 region has 15 residues. The germline V gene has CDR1 MGHRA and CDR2 YSYEKL. V lost 1 base to trimming and J lost 3 bases, with 9 bases between them. CDR3 residues: CASSQVGAPNEKLFF. DNA for the CDR3: TGCGCCAGCAGCCAAGTGGGGGCTCCTAATGAAAAACTGTTTTTT.

A single count supports this clone. The rearrangement uses TRBV2 and TRBJ1-1; 8 bases are a match to TRBD1. Germline V gene sequence: CDR1 SNHLY, CDR2 FYNNEI. This CDR3 contains 15 residues. The J segment lost 1 base and the V segment lost 6 bases, leaving 7 bases of the junction unmatched. The CDR3 nucleotides are TGTGCCAGCAGAGGCCCCGGGACAGGGAACACTGAAGCTTTCTTT. Amino acids: CASRGPGTGNTEAFF.

The chain joins TRBV5-1 to TRBJ1-2; TRBD1 is a possible D gene (6 bases). V was shortened by 4 bases and J by 2 bases, with 15 bases between the two germline ends. Germline CDR1 SGHRS, CDR2 YFSETQ. This CDR3 is 15 amino acids long. CDR3 DNA: TGCGCCAGCAGCCCCCGGGGGGGCGGGAACTATGGCTACACCTTC. Protein: CASSPRGGGNYGYTF. The entire variable domain, with the rest obtained from reference TRBV5-1 and TRBJ1-2, is as follows: KAGVTQTPRYLIKTRGQQVTLSCSPISGHRSVSWYQQTPGQGLQFLFEYFSETQRNKGNFPGRFSGRQFSNSRSEMNVSTLELGDSALYLCASSPRGGGNYGYTFGSGTRLTVV.

The chain has TRBV20-1 and TRBJ1-1; 10 bases align to TRBD1. Germline-derived CDR1 and CDR2 are DFQATT and SNEGSKA (reference sequence). CDR3 length: 10 residues. Trimming cost V 5 bases and J 10 bases; bases outside gene matches: 1. The CDR3 DNA reads as TGCAGTGCTTGGGACAGGGGAGCTTTCTTT. Protein sequence: CSAWDRGAFF.

This rearrangement joins TRBV12-5 to TRBJ1-1, with 9 bases matching TRBD1. V was clipped by 5 bases and J by 5 bases; unmatched bases: 0. The CDR3 runs 12 residues. Per the germline V gene, CDR1 is LGHNT and CDR2 is FRNRAP. This CDR3 reads CASGGTGTEAFF. In DNA, the CDR3 is TGTGCTAGTGGTGGGACAGGGACTGAAGCTTTCTTT. Full variable domain (missing parts from reference TRBV12-5 and TRBJ1-1): DARVTQTPRHKVTEMGQEVTMRCQPILGHNTVFWYRQTMMQGLELLAYFRNRAPLDDSGMPKDRFSAEMPDATLATLKIQPSEPRDSAVYFCASGGTGTEAFFGQGTRLTVV.

The chain is built from TRBV5-1 and TRBJ2-7, with TRBD1 matching over 8 bases. The CDR3 spans 15 residues. CDR1 is SGHRS, CDR2 YFSETQ, per germline. Unmatched junction bases numbered 9, after V lost 4 bases and J lost 3 bases. As DNA, the CDR3 is TGCGCCAGCAGCCGAGTTTCGGGACAGGACTACGAGCAGTACTTC. This gives the protein CASSRVSGQDYEQYF.

The chain joins TRBV7-8 to TRBJ2-3; maybe TRBD1 (6 bases). Germline V gives CDR1 SGHVS, CDR2 FQNEAQ. V was trimmed by 3 bases and J by 2 bases, leaving 9 bases between them. The CDR3 totals 14 residues. The CDR3 loop is CASSLDSPTDTQYF. CDR3 sequence (DNA): TGTGCCAGCAGCTTGGACAGCCCCACAGATACGCAGTATTTT.

The rearrangement uses TRBV7-8 and TRBJ2-7; D possibly corresponds to TRBD2 (6 bases). V dropped 5 bases and J dropped 3 bases, with 11 bases sitting between them. CDR3 length: 13 residues. Per germline, CDR1 SGHVS and CDR2 FQNEAQ. CDR3 sequence (DNA): TGTGCCAGCAGCACGGAGGAGGGCTACGAGCAGTACTTC. It is translated as CASSTEEGYEQYF.

The chain couples TRBV9 to TRBJ2-7, with D maybe TRBD1 (5 bases). Per the germline V gene, CDR1 is SGDLS and CDR2 is YYNGEE. Trimming cost V 0 bases and J 4 bases, with 17 bases left between them. This CDR3 contains 16 residues. The CDR3 loop is CASSVASAQGRYEQYF. The DNA for the CDR3 is TGTGCCAGCAGCGTAGCTTCGGCCCAGGGCAGATACGAGCAGTACTTC.

V is TRBV29-1 and J is TRBJ2-1; 7 bases agree with TRBD2. Germline V gene lookup returns CDR1 SQVTM and CDR2 ANQGSEA. The CDR3 has 13 amino acids. The J segment lost 2 bases and the V segment lost 7 bases, leaving 5 bases of the junction unmatched. In DNA form, the CDR3 reads TGCAGCGCGTGGGACTATGCCTACAATGAGCAGTTCTTC. Protein sequence: CSAWDYAYNEQFF.